These T cell receptor beta chains were read from a single sample in a study of Ad26.COV2.S vaccination and SARS-CoV-2 variants. TCRdb's copy holds only in-frame clones and misses some; the assay was immunoSEQ multiplex PCR. The table shows some 250,000 clones, with 88% occurring only once. The source was peripheral blood, collected in a trial of Ad26.COV2.S vaccine versus placebo. These receptors were taken from a person between 18 and 60 years old who received the Ad26.COV2.S COVID-19 vaccine or a placebo. The CDR3 runs from the conserved cysteine through the conserved F or W. A D gene is named only where the DNA matches it firmly. Rows give clone size only sometimes, using once, few, many, or a class for an expanded clone.

TRBJ2-7	TRBD2	TRBV9	-	TGTGCCAGCAGCGTAGGGTCACTAGCGGGAGTTAGCGAGCAGTACTTC	CASSVGSLAGVSEQYF
TRBJ2-5	TRBD1	TRBV2	-	TGTGCCAGCAGTGGGGGACAGGGGGCGCGAGAGACCCAGTACTTC	CASSGGQGARETQYF
TRBJ2-7	-	TRBV6-5	-	TGTGCCAGCAGCCCCGTGGCAGGGGGAGGATTCGAGCAGTACTTC	CASSPVAGGGFEQYF
TRBJ2-1	TRBD2	TRBV7-3	-	TGTGCCAGCAGCCCAACCCCCCTAAGAGGGCTAGCGGGGGGGCGTTCCTACAATGAGCAGTTCTTC	CASSPTPLRGLAGGRSYNEQFF
TRBJ1-1	-	TRBV7-9	-	TGTGCCAGCAGCTTAGAGGGGGGTTTGGACACTGAAGCTTTCTTT	CASSLEGGLDTEAFF
TRBJ2-1	-	TRBV5-6	-	TGTGCCAGCAGCTTGGGGGGAAGGAGTTCCTACAATGAGCAGTTCTTC	CASSLGGRSSYNEQFF
TRBJ2-7	-	TRBV9	-	TGTGCCAGCAGCGGGGGAGAGTGGTTCTACGAGCAGTACTTC	CASSGGEWFYEQYF
TRBJ2-1	-	TRBV11-2	-	TGTGCCAGCAGCTTACTTGACAGGTACAATGAGCAGTTCTTC	CASSLLDRYNEQFF
TRBJ2-1	-	TRBV7-8	-	TGTGCCAGCAGCCGAGGCGGCCTAGCGCCATACAATGAGCAGTTCTTC	CASSRGGLAPYNEQFF
TRBJ2-3	-	TRBV7-3	-	TGTGCCAGCAGCCCCGGATCGGAGTCAAGTACGCAGTATTTT	CASSPGSESSTQYF
TRBJ2-1	-	TRBV6-5	-	TGTGCCAGCACATGGGGCTACAATGAGCAGTTCTTC	CASTWGYNEQFF
TRBJ1-2	-	TRBV3-1/TRBV3-2	-	TGTGCCAGCAGCCCGGCGGCGGGGGGCCATGGCTACACCTTC	CASSPAAGGHGYTF
TRBJ1-2	TRBD1	TRBV18	-	TGTGCCAGCTCACCGGGACAGGGGGTCTATGGCTACACCTTC	CASSPGQGVYGYTF
TRBJ2-7	TRBD1	TRBV6-5	-	TGTGCCAGCAGTTATTCCGGGACAGGGTCCTACGAGCAGTACTTC	CASSYSGTGSYEQYF
TRBJ2-7	TRBD1	TRBV11-1	-	TGTGCCAGCAGCGCACAGACAGGGATTAGGTACGAGCAGTACTTC	CASSAQTGIRYEQYF
TRBJ1-4	-	TRBV27	few	TGTGCCAGAGTGCAACTGTTTTTT	CARVQLFF
TRBJ2-6	-	TRBV5-6	-	TGTGCCAGCAGCAGGGGGGGCGCTGGGGCCAACGTCCTGACTTTC	CASSRGGAGANVLTF
TRBJ2-1	-	TRBV19	-	TGTGCCAGTAGTACACCCCCCGGTGAGCAGTTCTTC	CASSTPPGEQFF
TRBJ2-1	-	TRBV19	-	TGTGCCAGTAGTATCGGGCAGGGAAGAGATGAGCAGTTCTTC	CASSIGQGRDEQFF
TRBJ1-5	-	TRBV19	-	TGTGCCAGTAGTGCTTTATCAGGGGCGGGCAATCAGCCCCAGCATTTT	CASSALSGAGNQPQHF